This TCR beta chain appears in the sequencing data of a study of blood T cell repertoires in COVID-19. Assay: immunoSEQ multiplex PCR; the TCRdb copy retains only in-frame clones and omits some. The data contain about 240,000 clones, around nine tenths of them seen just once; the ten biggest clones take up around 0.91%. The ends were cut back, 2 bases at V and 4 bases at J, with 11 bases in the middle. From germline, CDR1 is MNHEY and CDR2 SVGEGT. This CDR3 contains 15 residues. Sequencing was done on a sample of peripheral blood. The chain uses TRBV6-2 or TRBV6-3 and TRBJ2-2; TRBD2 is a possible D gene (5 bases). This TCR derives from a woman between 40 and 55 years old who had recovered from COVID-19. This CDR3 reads CASSYGRRSTGELFF. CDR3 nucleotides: TGTGCCAGCAGTTACGGTAGGAGGAGCACCGGGGAGCTGTTTTTT.